This T cell receptor beta chain was recovered during a study of siplizumab effects on memory and regulatory T cells. About this clone: What it binds is unknown.

There are 12 residues in the CDR3. Germline V gives CDR1 LNHNV, CDR2 YYDKDF (reference sequence). V lost 3 bases, J lost 7 bases, and 2 bases stayed unmatched. Some clones are missing from TCRdb's copy, which holds only in-frame ones; the method was immunoSEQ multiplex PCR. The sample carries 70,000 to 95,000 clones, 90% to 95% recorded once. Whole-study findings and limits: Naive T cells apparently outstripped memory cells in diversity and seemed major alloresponse contributors. Suppressive capability of dividing Tregs from siplizumab cultures went unverified. Alloreactive CD4+ clones that could be mapped were on average around 62% Treg-derived with siplizumab, against about 25% in controls.

The chain has TRBV15 and TRBJ1-1, with 7 positions matching TRBD1. The receptor comes from a human donor in good health. Specimen: CD8+ T cells sorted from blood. CDR3 in DNA: TGTGCCACCAGCAGCGGGACAGTTGAAGCTTTCTTT. This gives the protein CATSSGTVEAFF.